The 21 T cell receptor beta chains below all came from one sample that was sequenced in a study of blood T cell repertoires in COVID-19. Using immunoSEQ multiplex PCR, the repertoire was profiled, and TCRdb retains in-frame clones only, with some absent. The profile shows about 300,000 clones, 85% of them singletons. Sequenced material: peripheral blood. These receptor sequences come from a human donor in a cohort sampled during active COVID-19.

The chain couples TRBV7-9 to TRBJ2-7; no firm D call. V dropped 4 bases and J dropped 3 bases, with 10 bases sitting between them. Germline CDR1 and CDR2: SEHNR and FQNEAQ (reference sequence). This CDR3 is 13 amino acids long. CDR3 amino acids: CASSSPNIYEQYF. DNA for the CDR3: TGTGCCAGCAGCTCCCCGAACATCTACGAGCAGTACTTC. Complete variable domain (other parts from reference TRBV7-9 and TRBJ2-7): DTGVSQNPRHKITKRGQNVTFRCDPISEHNRLYWYRQTLGQGPEFLTYFQNEAQLEKSRLLSDRFSAERPKGSFSTLEIQRTEQGDSAMYLCASSSPNIYEQYFGPGTRLTVT.

The chain uses TRBV9 and TRBJ2-7; the match to TRBD2 covers 10 bases. The J segment lost 6 bases and the V segment lost 0 bases, leaving 6 bases of the junction unmatched. The germline V gene encodes CDR1 SGDLS and CDR2 YYNGEE. The CDR3 length is 15 residues. The CDR3 coding sequence is TGTGCCAGCAGCGTAGAACCTAGCGGGAGTCGCGAGCAGTACTTC. This encodes CASSVEPSGSREQYF. Using reference TRBV9 and TRBJ2-7 for the parts outside the CDR3, the full variable domain is DSGVTQTPKHLITATGQRVTLRCSPRSGDLSVYWYQQSLDQGLQFLIQYYNGEERAKGNILERFSAQQFPDLHSELNLSSLELGDSALYFCASSVEPSGSREQYFGPGTRLTVT.

The chain links TRBV13 to TRBJ2-3; maybe TRBD1 (6 bases). This CDR3 is built from 18 residues. Looked up from germline, CDR1 is PRHDT and CDR2 is FYEKMQ (reference sequence). The V and J ends lost 4 bases and 2 bases respectively, with 22 bases between them. CDR3 amino acids: CASSSVLTGTRNTDTQYF. CDR3 in DNA: TGTGCCAGCAGCTCAGTGCTTACCGGGACAAGGAACACAGATACGCAGTATTTT. Looking up the rest from reference TRBV13 and TRBJ2-3 gives the full variable domain: AAGVIQSPRHLIKEKRETATLKCYPIPRHDTVYWYQQGPGQDPQFLISFYEKMQSDKGSIPDRFSAQQFSDYHSELNMSSLELGDSALYFCASSSVLTGTRNTDTQYFGPGTRLTVL.

CDR3 nucleotide sequence: TGTGCCAGCAGTTGGACAGGCAGATCCTACGAGCAGTACTTC. Translated: CASSWTGRSYEQYF. This chain joins TRBV25-1 and TRBJ2-7; 7 positions match TRBD1. The CDR3 spans 14 residues. V lost 5 bases and J lost 1; bases outside the gene matches: 5. The germline V gene encodes CDR1 MGHDK and CDR2 SYGVNS.

V is TRBV7-3 and J is TRBJ2-2; D ambiguous. Germline V CDR1 and CDR2: SGHTA, FQGTGA. V was clipped by 4 bases and J by 4 bases, with 7 bases between them. CDR3 length: 13 amino acids. The CDR3 sequence is CASSSSSTGELFF. The CDR3, as DNA: TGTGCCAGCAGCTCCTCGAGCACCGGGGAGCTGTTTTTT.

The V call is TRBV27, the J call TRBJ2-1; the D gene is possibly TRBD2 (6 bases). The CDR3 extends over 16 amino acids. Germline values: CDR1 MNHEY, CDR2 SMNVEV (reference sequence). V lost 6 bases to trimming and J lost 2 bases, with 17 bases between them. This CDR3 reads CASSPGLQRTYNEQFF. In DNA form, the CDR3 reads TGTGCCAGCAGCCCGGGACTGCAAAGAACCTACAATGAGCAGTTCTTC.

This clone appeared once. The rearrangement links TRBV6-5 to TRBJ2-1; D is unresolved. Between the trimmed V and J ends, which lost 0 bases and 10 bases, there was a span of 13 bases. Germline V lookup: CDR1 MNHEY, CDR2 SVGAGI. The CDR3 sequence is 14 residues long. For the CDR3, the DNA is TGTGCCAGCAGTTACTCGTCACGGATCGGGGAGCAGTTCTTC. Encoded protein: CASSYSSRIGEQFF.

This chain uses TRBV3-1 (or the pseudogene TRBV3-2) with TRBJ2-7; a weak D match, TRBD2 (6 bases). Trimming stripped 8 bases from V and 7 bases from J, with 15 bases between. Germline V gene sequence: CDR1 LGHDT, CDR2 YNNKEL (reference sequence). CDR3 length: 12 residues. Written as DNA, the CDR3 is TGTGCCAGCTATGCCGGTGGGGGGGAGCAGTACTTC. It translates to CASYAGGGEQYF.

The rearrangement uses TRBV7-9 and TRBJ2-1; 7 positions agree with TRBD2. J was trimmed by 0 bases and V by 4 bases; bases with no gene match: 3. The CDR3 loop spans 15 amino acids. Germline V lookup: CDR1 SEHNR, CDR2 FQNEAQ (reference sequence). The chain's CDR3 is CASSSRGSSYNEQFF. The CDR3 DNA follows: TGTGCCAGCAGCTCGCGGGGGAGCTCCTACAATGAGCAGTTCTTC.

This clone has a single count. This chain joins TRBV6-6 and TRBJ2-1, with TRBD2 identical over 8 bases. Germline CDR1 MNHNY, CDR2 SVGAGI (reference sequence). The junction had 10 bases not matched to a gene; V was cut back by 7 bases and J by 5 bases. CDR3 length: 15 amino acids. Written as DNA, the CDR3 is TGTGCCAGCACCTATGCCGGGAGGGGGAACAATGAGCAGTTCTTC. As protein: CASTYAGRGNNEQFF.

The chain has TRBV30 and TRBJ2-1; D unresolved. This CDR3 spans 13 amino acids. The ends were cut back, 2 bases at V and 7 bases at J, with 12 bases in the middle. Germline CDR1 and CDR2: GTSNPN and SVGIG (reference sequence). The CDR3 spells CAWSSLTPNEQFF. Written as DNA, the CDR3 is TGTGCCTGGAGTTCCCTGACTCCGAATGAGCAGTTCTTC. Drawing the rest from reference TRBV30 and TRBJ2-1, the complete variable domain is SQTIHQWPATLVQPVGSPLSLECTVEGTSNPNLYWYRQAAGRGLQLLFYSVGIGQISSEVPQNLSASRPQDRQFILSSKKLLLSDSGFYLCAWSSLTPNEQFFGPGTRLTVL.

This chain joins TRBV18 and TRBJ2-1, with 13 bases fitting TRBD2. CDR1 and CDR2 from the germline V gene are KGHSH and LQKENI. The CDR3 extends over 15 amino acids. The J segment lost 4 bases and the V segment lost 4 bases, leaving 1 base of the junction unmatched. The CDR3 nucleotides read TGTGCCAGCTCACAGGGACTAGCGGGGTACAATGAGCAGTTCTTC. Translation: CASSQGLAGYNEQFF.

The chain carries TRBV5-1 and TRBJ1-2; 7 nucleotides line up with TRBD1. Per the germline V gene, CDR1 is SGHRS and CDR2 is YFSETQ. Germline trimming cut 3 bases from V and 3 bases from J; bases unmatched to any gene: 2. The CDR3 runs to 13 residues. This chain's CDR3 is CASSSGTDYGYTF. In DNA form, the CDR3 reads TGCGCCAGCAGCTCCGGGACAGACTATGGCTACACCTTC.

This clone was counted a single time. The chain employs TRBV11-2 and TRBJ2-7; 7 bases map to TRBD1. V trimming: 3 bases; J trimming: 6 bases; junction bases outside the gene matches: 5. Germline V gene sequence: CDR1 SGHAT, CDR2 FQNNGV. This CDR3 has 13 residues. This CDR3 reads CASSFTGVGEQYF. The CDR3 DNA reads TGTGCCAGCAGCTTCACAGGGGTAGGCGAGCAGTACTTC.

This clone appeared a few times. The sample contains more than one DNA sequence encoding this CDR3. The V gene is TRBV18, the J gene TRBJ1-1; TRBD1 might be the D (5 bases). V was cut by 6 bases and J by 1 base, with 9 bases left in between. The CDR3 consists of 13 residues. CDR1 KGHSH and CDR2 LQKENI come from the germline V gene. CDR3 DNA sequence: TGTGCCAGCTCGCCGCAGGGGAACACTGAAGCTTTCTTT. Its translation is CASSPQGNTEAFF.

The chain joins TRBV24-1 to TRBJ2-2; D uncertain. The germline gives CDR1 KGHDR, CDR2 SFDVKD. V gave up 6 bases and J gave up 6 bases, with 7 bases separating them. The CDR3 has 12 amino acids. The CDR3 DNA sequence: TGTGCCACCAGTTCAGTGCCCGGGGAGCTGTTTTTT. As protein: CATSSVPGELFF.

This chain uses TRBV29-1 with TRBJ1-1; D is perhaps TRBD1 (5 bases). Germline values: CDR1 SQVTM, CDR2 ANQGSEA. Trimming shortened V by 4 bases and J by 6 bases, and 15 bases separated the two germline ends. The CDR3 has 13 amino acids. The CDR3 here is CSVGDGGGAEAFF. The CDR3 DNA follows: TGCAGCGTTGGGGACGGGGGAGGAGCTGAAGCTTTCTTT.

This sequence joins TRBV3-1 (or the pseudogene TRBV3-2) and TRBJ2-6; TRBD1 is a possible D gene (6 bases). The CDR3 length is 19 residues. V was clipped by 0 bases and J by 2 bases, with 17 bases between them. Germline lookup yields CDR1 LGHDT and CDR2 YNNKEL (reference sequence). The CDR3 loop reads CASSQDPDSRSPGANVLTF. The DNA for the CDR3 is TGTGCCAGCAGCCAAGATCCGGACAGCAGGAGCCCTGGGGCCAACGTCCTGACTTTC.

This sequence joins TRBV11-2 and TRBJ2-3; TRBD2 agrees at 7 bases. CDR1 SGHAT and CDR2 FQNNGV come from the germline V gene. V shed 2 bases and J 1 base; nucleotides not matched to a gene: 9. There are 17 residues in the CDR3. The CDR3 DNA is TGTGCCAGCAGCTTAATGGCGGGAGCGACCGGCACAGATACGCAGTATTTT. Translation gives CASSLMAGATGTDTQYF.

The chain is built from TRBV19 and TRBJ1-2, with a tentative D call TRBD1 (5 bases). V lost 5 bases and J 2 bases, leaving 9 bases between the germline ends. CDR3 size: 13 residues. From germline, CDR1 is LNHDA and CDR2 SQIVND (reference sequence). Here the CDR3 DNA reads TGTGCCAGTAGTGCACAGGAAAACTATGGCTACACCTTC. This encodes CASSAQENYGYTF.

The gene calls are TRBV30 and TRBJ2-7; the D gene is possibly TRBD1 (5 bases). CDR3 length: 13 amino acids. Germline CDR1 is GTSNPN and CDR2 is SVGIG (reference sequence). V was pared by 5 bases and J by 4 bases, with 15 bases between. Here the CDR3 reads CAWEQGRMYEQYF. CDR3 nucleotides: TGTGCCTGGGAGCAGGGCAGGATGTACGAGCAGTACTTC.